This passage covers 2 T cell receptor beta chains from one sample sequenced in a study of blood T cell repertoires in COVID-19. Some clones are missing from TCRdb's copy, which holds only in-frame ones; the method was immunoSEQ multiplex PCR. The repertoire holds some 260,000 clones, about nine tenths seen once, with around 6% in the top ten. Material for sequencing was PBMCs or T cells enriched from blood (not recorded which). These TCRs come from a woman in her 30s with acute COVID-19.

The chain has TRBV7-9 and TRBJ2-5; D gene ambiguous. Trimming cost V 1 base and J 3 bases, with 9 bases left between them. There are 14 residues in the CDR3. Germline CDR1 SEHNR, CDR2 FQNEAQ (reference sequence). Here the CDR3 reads CASSLVSVKETQYF. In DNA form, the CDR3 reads TGTGCCAGCAGCTTAGTTTCCGTAAAAGAGACCCAGTACTTC.

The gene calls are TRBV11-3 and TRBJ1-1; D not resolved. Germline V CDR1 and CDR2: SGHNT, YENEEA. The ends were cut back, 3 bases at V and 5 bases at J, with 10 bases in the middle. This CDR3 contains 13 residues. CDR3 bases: TGTGCCAGCAGCTTTAGGCCAGGTACTGAAGCTTTCTTT. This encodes CASSFRPGTEAFF.